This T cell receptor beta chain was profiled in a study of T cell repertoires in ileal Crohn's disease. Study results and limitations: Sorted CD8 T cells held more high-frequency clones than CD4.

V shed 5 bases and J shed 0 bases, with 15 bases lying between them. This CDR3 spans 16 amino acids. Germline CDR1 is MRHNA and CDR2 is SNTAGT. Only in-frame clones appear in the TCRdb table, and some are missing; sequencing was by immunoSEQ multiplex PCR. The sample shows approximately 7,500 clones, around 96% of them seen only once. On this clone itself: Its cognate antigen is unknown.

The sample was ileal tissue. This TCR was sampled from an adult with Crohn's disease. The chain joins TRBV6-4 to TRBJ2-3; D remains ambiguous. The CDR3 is CASSLAPTLSTDTQYF. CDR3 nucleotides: TGTGCCAGCAGTCTCGCCCCGACTTTAAGCACAGATACGCAGTATTTT.